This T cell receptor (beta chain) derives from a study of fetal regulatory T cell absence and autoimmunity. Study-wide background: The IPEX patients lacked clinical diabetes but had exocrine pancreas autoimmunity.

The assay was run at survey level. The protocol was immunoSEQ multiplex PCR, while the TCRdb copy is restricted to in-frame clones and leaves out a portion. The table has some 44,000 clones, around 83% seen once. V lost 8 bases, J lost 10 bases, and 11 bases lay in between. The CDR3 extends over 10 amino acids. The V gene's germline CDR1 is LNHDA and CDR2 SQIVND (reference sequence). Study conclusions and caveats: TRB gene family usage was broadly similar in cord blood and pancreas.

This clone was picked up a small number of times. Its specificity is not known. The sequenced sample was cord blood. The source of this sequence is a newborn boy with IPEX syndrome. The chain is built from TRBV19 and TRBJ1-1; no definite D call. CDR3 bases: TGTGCCAGTGAGGCGAAGGGAGCTTTCTTT. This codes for CASEAKGAFF.